Listed below are T cell receptor beta chains from one sample, sequenced in a study of T-cell reconstitution after alpha-beta-depleted transplantation in children. In TCRdb, the PCR reads were re-called with MiXCR into one record per CDR3 protein. This sample has 80,000 to 100,000 distinct CDR3 sequences; less than 25% occur once, and the top ten carry around a fifth. The sample here was PBMCs, taken before TCRalphabeta/CD19-depleted stem cell transplant. These receptors originate from a boy younger than 10 with acute lymphoblastic leukemia, due to receive a stem cell transplant. CDR3s include the opening cysteine and the closing phenylalanine or tryptophan. Fields, in order: V gene, clone size, J gene, D gene, CDR3 DNA, CDR3 protein. A D gene is named only where the DNA matches it firmly. Expanded clones get a size class; other rows say once, few or many, or leave the size out.

>TRBV6-5|-|TRBJ2-3|-
TGTGCCAGCAGTTACGGGACTTTCACAGATACGCAGTATTTT
CASSYGTFTDTQYF
>TRBV20-1|few|TRBJ1-4|-
TGCAGTGCTAGAGATCTTCGAGACGTTAATGAAAAACTGTTTTTT
CSARDLRDVNEKLFF
>TRBV5-6|few|TRBJ2-7|TRBD2
TGTGCCAGCAGCGGGTGGACTAGCGGGAGGGCCGGTGTAAGATCCTACGAGCAGTACTTC
CASSGWTSGRAGVRSYEQYF
>TRBV3-1|-|TRBJ2-3|-
TGTGCCAGCAGCCATCCAGGGACCACGGAGGATACGCAGTATTTT
CASSHPGTTEDTQYF
>TRBV20-1|many|TRBJ2-3|TRBD2
TGCGCCCGTGGAGCGGGAGGGGATATCTGGACAGATACGCAGTATTTT
CARGAGGDIWTDTQYF
>TRBV19|-|TRBJ2-1|TRBD2
TGTGCCACCCGGGCTCGAAGCGGGAGGGGATCCTCCTACAATGAGCAGTTCTTC
CATRARSGRGSSYNEQFF
>TRBV7-2|few|TRBJ2-1|TRBD2
TGTGCCAGCAGAGTAGCGGGAGGGCCGGGGGAGCAGTTCTTC
CASRVAGGPGEQFF
>TRBV7-8|-|TRBJ2-3|TRBD2
TGTGCCAGCAGCTTAAGGGCTAGCGGAGGGCTACCGGATACGCAGTATTTT
CASSLRASGGLPDTQYF
>TRBV6-1|few|TRBJ2-3|-
TGTGCCAGCAGACCCACAGGGAGGTTGACAACAGATACGCAGTATTTT
CASRPTGRLTTDTQYF
>TRBV5-1|few|TRBJ2-3|-
TGCGCCAGCAGCTCTTTGGTTGGATCTAGCACAGATACGCAGTATTTT
CASSSLVGSSTDTQYF
>TRBV30|few|TRBJ1-1|-
TGTGCCTGGAGAGCGGGCGCCCCCAACACTGAAGCTTTCTTT
CAWRAGAPNTEAFF
>TRBV24-1|-|TRBJ2-1|TRBD1
TGTGCCACCAGTGGGTCCCGGGACAGGGGGCTAGCGCCGGACAATGAGCAGTTCTTC
CATSGSRDRGLAPDNEQFF
>TRBV20-1|many|TRBJ2-3|TRBD2
TGCAGTGCCACGACTAGCGGAGGGTCAGATACGCAGTATTTT
CSATTSGGSDTQYF
>TRBV7-8|few|TRBJ1-2|-
TGTGCCAGCAGCTTTACTGGGAGCGGCTACACCTTC
CASSFTGSGYTF
>TRBV3-1|-|TRBJ1-2|-
TGTGCCAGCAGCCATTCAGACAGTGATGGCTACACCTTC
CASSHSDSDGYTF
>TRBV9|-|TRBJ2-5|-
TGTGCCAGCAGCGTAGACCCTGGGGGAGTAGAGGCCCAGTACTTC
CASSVDPGGVEAQYF
>TRBV28|-|TRBJ1-2|-
TGTGCCAGCAGTTTGCCCACCGGGCCTCCGAGTGTGGGCTACACCTTC
CASSLPTGPPSVGYTF
>TRBV7-2|-|TRBJ2-4|-
TGTGCCAGCAGCTTAGGGGGTGGGGTAGGAGCTAACATTCAGTACTTC
CASSLGGGVGANIQYF
>TRBV7-2|few|TRBJ2-3|TRBD2
TGTGCCAGCAGCCCAACACTAGCGGGAGGGGGAGATACGCAGTATTTT
CASSPTLAGGGDTQYF
>TRBV4-3|-|TRBJ2-3|-
TGCGCCAGCAGCCTGTCGGCTCCCGACACAGATACGCAGTATTTT
CASSLSAPDTDTQYF
>TRBV4-3|-|TRBJ2-3|-
TGCGCCAGCAGCCAAGGGTTTAGTACGCAGTATTTT
CASSQGFSTQYF
>TRBV7-2|-|TRBJ1-1|-
TGTGCCAGCAGCTGGCCCTTGGAGGGGCCCTCTGAAGCTTTCTTT
CASSWPLEGPSEAFF
>TRBV14|many|TRBJ2-7|-
TGTGCCAGCAGCCAAGATCTCCGCGCCTACGAGCAGTACTTC
CASSQDLRAYEQYF
>TRBV10-3|few|TRBJ2-7|TRBD2
TGTGCCATCGGAAAACCGGGACTAGACCACGAGCAGTACTTC
CAIGKPGLDHEQYF
>TRBV20-1|few|TRBJ2-5|-
TGCAGTGCTAGAGCCGGGGCAGGTGTGGAGGGCCCTCCAGAGACCCAGTACTTC
CSARAGAGVEGPPETQYF
>TRBV25-1|few|TRBJ1-1|-
TGTGCCAGCAGTGTTGACACTGAAGCTTTCTTT
CASSVDTEAFF
>TRBV28|few|TRBJ2-1|TRBD1
TGTGCCAGCAGCCCTCCGGGACAGGGCGTTCGGCAGTTCTTC
CASSPPGQGVRQFF
>TRBV10-1|-|TRBJ2-2|-
TGCGCCAGCAGTGAATGGGTCCAGTACCGGGGAGCTGTTTTT
CASSEWVQYRGAVF
>TRBV12-3/TRBV12-4|once|TRBJ2-5|TRBD2
TGTGCCAGCAGTCCCCGACTAGCGGAGTTTGAAGAGACCCAGTACTTC
CASSPRLAEFEETQYF